This TCR beta chain originates from a study of OX40 agonist ivuxolimab in advanced cancers. Study context: Ivuxolimab, an agonist antibody against OX40 (CD134), was given to patients.

The assay was immunoSEQ multiplex PCR, and TCRdb's table has in-frame clones only and misses some. The data show roughly 40,000 clones, approximately 86% seen once. In its sample, this clone was seen once. With 0 bases removed from V and 4 bases from J, the gap between germline ends came to 6 bases. The CDR3 is 13 amino acids. Germline V gives CDR1 ENHRY, CDR2 SYGVKD. The gene calls are TRBV10-3 and TRBJ1-2, with TRBD1 as a possible D gene (6 bases). The sample was CD4+ or CD8+ T cells sorted from blood, taken in a trial of the OX40 agonist ivuxolimab. This receptor was identified in an adult with an advanced solid tumor such as melanoma, head and neck, liver or kidney cancer. CDR3 region: CAISESGGYGYTF. The DNA of the CDR3 is TGTGCCATCAGTGAGTCAGGGGGCTATGGCTACACCTTC.